This T cell receptor (beta chain) originates from a study of post-analysis software for immune sequencing data. Across the whole study: As for disease course, relapsing-remitting, secondary progressive and progressive-relapsing multiple sclerosis were all included.

CDR1 and CDR2 (germline): SNHLY, FYNNEI. The CDR3 contains 13 residues. The ends were cut back, 8 bases at V and 0 bases at J, with 10 bases in the middle. General study findings and limits: Normalized Chao1 diversity in multiple sclerosis patients fell significantly below that of controls. About five TRBV segments were more frequent in patients than controls; TRBV5-6, TRBV5-1 and TRBV20-1 belonged to this group. Under the F measure, samples that were prepared in one batch clustered strongly together.

TCR beta libraries were prepared from cDNA with unique molecular identifiers. Between roughly 1 and 11 million T cells gave rise to roughly 0.5 million cDNA molecules. TCRdb reprocessed the PCR reads via MiXCR and lists one record per CDR3 protein. The sample shows over 150,000 distinct CDR3 sequences, around 28% of them seen only once. On this clonotype itself: Its target is unknown.

The sequenced sample was blood. This clonotype was sampled from a girl aged 10 to 17 with multiple sclerosis. J is TRBJ2-5 and V is TRBV2; D is uncertain. The CDR3 sequence: CASPGWHQETQYF. The CDR3 nucleotides are TGTGCCAGCCCCGGATGGCACCAAGAGACCCAGTACTTC.